These T cell receptor beta chains were read from a single sample in a study of Tregs in tolerant kidney transplant recipients. Measured with immunoSEQ multiplex PCR; TCRdb has only the in-frame clones, and not every one. The table lists 200,000 to 300,000 clones, approximately 83% of them singletons, with less than 0.75% in the top ten. The specimen was CD4+ T cells from blood. Receptor source: a human donor in good health. CDR3s include the opening cysteine and the closing phenylalanine or tryptophan. D genes are given only for firm matches. The size field is filled for only some rows; it gives once, few, many or a size class.

clone_size j_call d_call v_call cdr3_nt cdr3_aa
once TRBJ1-1 . TRBV6-5 TGTGCCAGCAGTGGACAGACGAACACTGAAGCTTTCTTT CASSGQTNTEAFF
. TRBJ2-7 TRBD2 TRBV30 TGTGCCTGGAGTTTCTCACCGAGACTAGCGGGCTCCTACGAGCAGTACTTC CAWSFSPRLAGSYEQYF
. TRBJ1-5 . TRBV2 TGTGCCAGCAGTGGAGAGCAAGGGGTCAATCAGCCCCAGCATTTT CASSGEQGVNQPQHF
. TRBJ1-3 . TRBV25-1 TGTGCCAGCAGTGGGACAGTACCCGGCGATCTCTTGGGAAACACCATATATTTT CASSGTVPGDLLGNTIYF
. TRBJ2-2 TRBD2 TRBV5-6 TGTGCCAGCAGCTTAGCGGGGCATTGGACCGGGGAGCTGTTTTTT CASSLAGHWTGELFF
. TRBJ1-1 . TRBV11-2 TGTGCCAGCAGCTTAACCCGACGGGCTGAAGCTTTCTTT CASSLTRRAEAFF
. TRBJ2-7 . TRBV10-1 TGCGCCAGCGGCTCAGGGTACACATCCTACGAGCAGTACTTC CASGSGYTSYEQYF
. TRBJ1-1 . TRBV19 TGTGCCAGTAGTATCCTGGGACGGGGAAACACTGAAGCTTTCTTT CASSILGRGNTEAFF
. TRBJ2-3 TRBD2 TRBV19 TGTGCCAGTAGTCCATCGACTAGCGGGAAGACGCAGTATTTT CASSPSTSGKTQYF
few TRBJ2-1 TRBD2 TRBV4-1 TGCGCCAGCAGCCAGCTGACTAGCGGGGCCGCCCAATTCTTC CASSQLTSGAAQFF
. TRBJ2-7 TRBD2 TRBV6-5 TGTGCCAGCAGTACGCGGCCACGGGACTACTACGAGCAGTACTTC CASSTRPRDYYEQYF
. TRBJ2-7 . TRBV5-6 TGTGCCAGCAGCCATGTGGGATCCTACGAGCAGTACTTC CASSHVGSYEQYF
few TRBJ1-5 . TRBV29-1 TGCAGCGTCAGACTCAATGGCAATCAGCCCCAGCATTTT CSVRLNGNQPQHF
. TRBJ2-3 . TRBV30 TGTGCCTGGAGTGTAACCAGGAGCACAGATACGCAGTATTTT CAWSVTRSTDTQYF
. TRBJ2-7 TRBD2 TRBV6-5 TGTGCCAGCAGTTCACTAGCGGGGGGGACCTACGAGCAGTACTTC CASSSLAGGTYEQYF
. TRBJ2-5 . TRBV7-2 TGTGCCAGCAGCTTATGGGGGGGGGCGACAGAGACCCAGTACTTC CASSLWGGATETQYF
. TRBJ1-4 TRBD1 TRBV11-2 TGTGCCAGCAGCGGGCCTTACAGGGGGCTACCTGAAAAACTGTTTTTT CASSGPYRGLPEKLFF
. TRBJ1-1 . TRBV19 TGTGCCAGTAGTATAGTAGGAGTGGGTAACACTGAAGCTTTCTTT CASSIVGVGNTEAFF
. TRBJ2-7 . TRBV5-6 TGTGCCAGCAGCCCCCTAGGGGGGATCAACGAGCAGTACTTC CASSPLGGINEQYF
. TRBJ2-2 . TRBV30 TGTGCCTGGAGCCCTGTAAGGAAGACCGGGGAGCTGTTTTTT CAWSPVRKTGELFF
once TRBJ2-7 TRBD1 TRBV7-9 TGTGCCAGCAGTAGACAGGGGGACTACGAGCAGTACTTC CASSRQGDYEQYF
. TRBJ2-1 TRBD1 TRBV5-1 TGCGCCAGCAGCTACGGACAGGGGGGAGGTGAGCAGTTCTTC CASSYGQGGGEQFF
. TRBJ2-7 TRBD2 TRBV6-6 TGTGCCAGCAGTTTAATCAGCGGGAGGCCCAACGAGCAGTACTTC CASSLISGRPNEQYF
. TRBJ1-1 . TRBV6-5 TGTGCCAGCAGTTACTCTGGGGGGCGCGGAACTGAAGCTTTCTTT CASSYSGGRGTEAFF
. TRBJ1-1 . TRBV9 TGTGCCAGCAGTTACAGGGTAAGCACTGAAGCTTTCTTT CASSYRVSTEAFF
. TRBJ1-1 TRBD1 TRBV5-1 TGCGCCAGCAGCTTGGTACCACAGGGGACTGAAGCTTTCTTT CASSLVPQGTEAFF
. TRBJ2-3 . TRBV7-6 TGTGCCAGCAGCCCTCTAAGCGGCACAGATACGCAGTATTTT CASSPLSGTDTQYF
few TRBJ1-3 . TRBV5-1 TGCGCCAGCAGCTGGAATACAGGGAATGGAAACACCATATATTTT CASSWNTGNGNTIYF
. TRBJ2-3 TRBD1 TRBV2 TGTGCCAGCAGTAGGACAGGGCTCAACTCCGCCAACACAGATACGCAGTATTTT CASSRTGLNSANTDTQYF
. TRBJ2-6 . TRBV10-2 TGCGCCAGCAGACAGACTGGGGCCAACGTCCTGACTTTC CASRQTGANVLTF
. TRBJ1-1 TRBD1 TRBV4-1 TGCGCCAGCAGCTGGGTCCCTGACAGGGCAAACACTGAAGCTTTCTTT CASSWVPDRANTEAFF
. TRBJ2-1 . TRBV6-5 TGTGCCAGCAGCTCACTAAAGGGGGGTTACAATGAGCAGTTCTTC CASSSLKGGYNEQFF
once TRBJ2-7 . TRBV11-3 TGTGCCAGCAGCTTGAGGCGGGGCGCAACCTACGAGCAGTACTTC CASSLRRGATYEQYF
. TRBJ1-2 . TRBV6-1 TGTGCCAGCAGTGCGCTTCAGGGGAAGTATGGCTACACCTTC CASSALQGKYGYTF
few TRBJ2-1 . TRBV7-9 TGTGCCAGCAGCTTTGGGCGGGACACGTACAATGAGCAGTTCTTC CASSFGRDTYNEQFF
. TRBJ2-5 TRBD2 TRBV5-5 TGTGCCAGCAGCTTTTTACCCGGGGGGGAGACCCAGTACTTC CASSFLPGGETQYF
. TRBJ2-7 . TRBV5-1 TGCGCCAGCAGCTTCGCGCAGGGTAATACCTACGAGCAGTACTTC CASSFAQGNTYEQYF
. TRBJ1-2 . TRBV27 TGTGCCAGCAGTTCCCCTCCCCCGCGGGGGGGTGGCTACACCTTC CASSSPPPRGGGYTF
. TRBJ2-3 . TRBV5-6 TGTGCCAGCAGCGTTAAAGGGGGGATGGATACGCAGTATTTT CASSVKGGMDTQYF
once TRBJ2-3 . TRBV11-2 TGTGCCAGCAAATTAGGGGGTTCAACAGATACGCAGTATTTT CASKLGGSTDTQYF